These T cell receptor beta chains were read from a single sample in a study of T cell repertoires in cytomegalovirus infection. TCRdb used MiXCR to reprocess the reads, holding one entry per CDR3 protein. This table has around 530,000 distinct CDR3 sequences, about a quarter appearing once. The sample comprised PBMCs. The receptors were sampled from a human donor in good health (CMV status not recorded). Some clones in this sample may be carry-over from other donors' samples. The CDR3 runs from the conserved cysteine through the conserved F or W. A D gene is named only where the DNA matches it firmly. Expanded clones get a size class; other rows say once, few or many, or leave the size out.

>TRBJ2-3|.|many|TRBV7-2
TGTGCCAGCTCCAAGAGCACAGATACGCAGTATTTT
CASSKSTDTQYF
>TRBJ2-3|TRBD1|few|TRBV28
TGTGCCAGCAGTTTCGGGACAGGGGGCCCAGATACGCAGTATTTT
CASSFGTGGPDTQYF
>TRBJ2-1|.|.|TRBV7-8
TGTGCCATGACCCTTGGGGCTTACAATGAGCAGTTCTTC
CAMTLGAYNEQFF
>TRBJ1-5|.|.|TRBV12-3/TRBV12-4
TGTGCCAGCAGTTTTTCGTGGGAGGGTCAGCCCCAGCATTTT
CASSFSWEGQPQHF
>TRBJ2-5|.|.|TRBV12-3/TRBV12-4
TGTGCCAGCAGTTTCCAGCAGGGTTCGGAGACCCAGTACTTC
CASSFQQGSETQYF
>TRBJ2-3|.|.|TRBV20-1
TGCAGAGTCGAAGGGTCGACAGATACGCAGTATTTT
CRVEGSTDTQYF
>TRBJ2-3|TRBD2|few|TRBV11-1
TGTGCCAGCAGCTACCTAGCGGGGCCCACAGATACGCAGTATTTT
CASSYLAGPTDTQYF
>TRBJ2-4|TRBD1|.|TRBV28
TGTGCCAGCATTGGGGTCTGGGACAGGGTAGACATTCAGTACTTC
CASIGVWDRVDIQYF
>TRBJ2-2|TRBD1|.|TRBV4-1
TGCGCCAGCAGCCAAGTTGGACAGGCGGGCACCGGGGAGCTGTTTTTT
CASSQVGQAGTGELFF
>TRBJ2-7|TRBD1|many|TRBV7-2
TGTGCCAGCAGCGTTGACAGGGGGCGTTACGAGCAGTACTTC
CASSVDRGRYEQYF
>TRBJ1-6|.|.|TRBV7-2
TGTGCCAGCAGCTCGGTCCAGTTTCTACCCCTCCACTTT
CASSSVQFLPLHF
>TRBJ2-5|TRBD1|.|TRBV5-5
TGTGCCAGCAGCCCCACGGGGGACAGGGCCCAAGAGACCCAGTACTTC
CASSPTGDRAQETQYF
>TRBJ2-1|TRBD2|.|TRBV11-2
TGTGCCAGCAGCTTAACGGATATCGGGACTATGGTGCGGCATGAGCAGTTCTTC
CASSLTDIGTMVRHEQFF
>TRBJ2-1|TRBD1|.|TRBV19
TGTGCCAGTAATAAACAGGGGAGCTCCTACAATGAGCAGTTCTTC
CASNKQGSSYNEQFF
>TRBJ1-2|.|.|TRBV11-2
TGTGCCAGCAGCCCTGAGACCGGGAACTATGGCTACACCTTC
CASSPETGNYGYTF
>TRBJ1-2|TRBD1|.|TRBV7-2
TGTGCCAGCAGCTCCTCAAAAAAACAGGGGAACTATGGCTACACCTTC
CASSSSKKQGNYGYTF
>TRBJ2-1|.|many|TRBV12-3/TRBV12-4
TGTGCCAGCACTATTAGCGATGAGCAGTTCTTC
CASTISDEQFF
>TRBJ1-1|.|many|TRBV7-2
TGTGCCAGCAGCTTCATGCGGCTGGGTGGAGCTTTCTTT
CASSFMRLGGAFF
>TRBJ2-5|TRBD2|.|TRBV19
TGTGCCAGTAGTCTCCAGGGACTAGCGGGAGAGTTGCGAGAGACCCAGTACTTC
CASSLQGLAGELRETQYF
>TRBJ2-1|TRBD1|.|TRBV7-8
TGTGCCAGCAGCACGGACAGGGTTGATAATGAGCAGTTCTTC
CASSTDRVDNEQFF